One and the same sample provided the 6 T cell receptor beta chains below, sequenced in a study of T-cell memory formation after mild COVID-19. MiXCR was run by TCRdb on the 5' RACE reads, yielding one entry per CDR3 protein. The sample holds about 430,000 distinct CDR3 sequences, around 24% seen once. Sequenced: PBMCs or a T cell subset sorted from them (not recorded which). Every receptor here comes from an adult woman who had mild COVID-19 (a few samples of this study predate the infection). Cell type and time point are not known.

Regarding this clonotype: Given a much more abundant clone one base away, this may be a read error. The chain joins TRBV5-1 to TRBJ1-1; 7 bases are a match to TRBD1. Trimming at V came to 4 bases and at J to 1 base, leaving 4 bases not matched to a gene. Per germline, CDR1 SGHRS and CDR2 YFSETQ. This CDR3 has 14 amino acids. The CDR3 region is CASSPQGENTEAFF. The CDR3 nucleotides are TGCGCCAGCAGCCCTCAGGGGGAGAACACTGAAGCTTTCTTT. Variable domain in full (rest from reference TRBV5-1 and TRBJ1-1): KAGVTQTPRYLIKTRGQQVTLSCSPISGHRSVSWYQQTPGQGLQFLFEYFSETQRNKGNFPGRFSGRQFSNSRSEMNVSTLELGDSALYLCASSPQGENTEAFFGQGTRLTVV.

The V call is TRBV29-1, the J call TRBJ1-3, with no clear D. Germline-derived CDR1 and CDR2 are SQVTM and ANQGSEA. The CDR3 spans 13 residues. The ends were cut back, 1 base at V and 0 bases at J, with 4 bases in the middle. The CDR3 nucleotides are TGCAGCGTTGAAGTATACTCTGGAAACACCATATATTTT. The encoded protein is CSVEVYSGNTIYF.

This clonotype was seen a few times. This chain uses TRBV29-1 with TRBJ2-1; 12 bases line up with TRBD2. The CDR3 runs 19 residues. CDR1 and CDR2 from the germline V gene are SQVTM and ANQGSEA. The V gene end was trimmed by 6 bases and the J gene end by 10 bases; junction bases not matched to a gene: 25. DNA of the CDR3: TGCAGCGTAGTTACCGGGACAGGGGTCTGGCTAGCGGGAGGGCCAGAGCAGTTCTTC. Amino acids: CSVVTGTGVWLAGGPEQFF.

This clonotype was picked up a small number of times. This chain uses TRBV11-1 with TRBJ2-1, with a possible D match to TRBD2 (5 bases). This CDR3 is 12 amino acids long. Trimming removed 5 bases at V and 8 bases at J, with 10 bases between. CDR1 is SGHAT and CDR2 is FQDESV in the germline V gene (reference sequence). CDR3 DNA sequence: TGTGCCAGCAGCACCCTAGCACATGAGCAGTTCTTC. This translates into CASSTLAHEQFF.

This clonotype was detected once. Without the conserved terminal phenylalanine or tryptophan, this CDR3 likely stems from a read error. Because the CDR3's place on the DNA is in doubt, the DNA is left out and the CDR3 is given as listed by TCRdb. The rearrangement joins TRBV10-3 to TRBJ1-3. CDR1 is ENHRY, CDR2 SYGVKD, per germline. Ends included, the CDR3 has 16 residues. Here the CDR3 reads CASQGGQEPSGNTICI.

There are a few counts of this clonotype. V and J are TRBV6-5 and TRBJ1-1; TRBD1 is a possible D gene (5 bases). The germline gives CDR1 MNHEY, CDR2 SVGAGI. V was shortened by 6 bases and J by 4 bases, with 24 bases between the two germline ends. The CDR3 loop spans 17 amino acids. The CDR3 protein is CASSHGRFGGGGTEAFF. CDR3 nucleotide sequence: TGTGCCAGCAGCCACGGCAGATTCGGGGGGGGAGGCACTGAAGCTTTCTTT.